This T cell receptor beta chain was identified during a study of T cell changes during pregnancy in multiple sclerosis. With 4 bases clipped from V and 4 bases from J, the junction kept 6 bases outside the gene matches. The CDR3 extends over 15 amino acids. Per the germline V gene, CDR1 is MRHNA and CDR2 is SNTAGT. TCRdb's copy holds only in-frame clones and misses some; the assay was immunoSEQ multiplex PCR. The sample holds 40,000 to 55,000 clones; around 93% are singletons and the top ten take roughly 0.5%. This rearrangement joins TRBV6-4 to TRBJ2-1; TRBD2 agrees at 8 bases. The sequence was obtained from a female donor with multiple sclerosis, enrolled in a pregnancy study. This specimen consisted of CD4+ T cells from peripheral blood mononuclear cells, obtained in the third trimester of pregnancy. The CDR3 DNA reads TGTGCCAGCAGTGTCTTAGCGGGATCTTACAATGAGCAGTTCTTC. Translated: CASSVLAGSYNEQFF.